This T cell receptor beta chain was observed in a study of identical twins. Template switching (which added a universal primer site) was used, and cDNA carried unique molecular identifiers. TCRdb independently ran MiXCR on the 5' RACE reads; one entry per CDR3 protein. The table lists about 430,000 distinct CDR3 sequences, about 18% of them singletons. The trim removed 3 bases at V and 3 bases at J, leaving 10 bases unmatched. This CDR3 is built from 18 residues. Study-wide results and caveats: Twins shared out-of-frame alpha sequences with excess low generation probability. Among monozygotic twins, out-of-frame TCR alpha sharing exceeded what models predicted. Not following the same donors, the study drew its conclusions from cross-sectional statistical analysis.

This clonotype occurred many times. The antigen remains undetermined. The sequenced sample was naive T cells sorted from blood. The gene calls are TRBV12-3 or TRBV12-4 and TRBJ2-1, with 11 bases aligning to TRBD2. This clonotype originated in a man in his fifties in good health. This CDR3 reads CASSFGPSGRSIYNEQFF. The CDR3, as DNA: TGTGCCAGCAGTTTCGGGCCTAGCGGGAGGTCTATCTACAATGAGCAGTTCTTC.